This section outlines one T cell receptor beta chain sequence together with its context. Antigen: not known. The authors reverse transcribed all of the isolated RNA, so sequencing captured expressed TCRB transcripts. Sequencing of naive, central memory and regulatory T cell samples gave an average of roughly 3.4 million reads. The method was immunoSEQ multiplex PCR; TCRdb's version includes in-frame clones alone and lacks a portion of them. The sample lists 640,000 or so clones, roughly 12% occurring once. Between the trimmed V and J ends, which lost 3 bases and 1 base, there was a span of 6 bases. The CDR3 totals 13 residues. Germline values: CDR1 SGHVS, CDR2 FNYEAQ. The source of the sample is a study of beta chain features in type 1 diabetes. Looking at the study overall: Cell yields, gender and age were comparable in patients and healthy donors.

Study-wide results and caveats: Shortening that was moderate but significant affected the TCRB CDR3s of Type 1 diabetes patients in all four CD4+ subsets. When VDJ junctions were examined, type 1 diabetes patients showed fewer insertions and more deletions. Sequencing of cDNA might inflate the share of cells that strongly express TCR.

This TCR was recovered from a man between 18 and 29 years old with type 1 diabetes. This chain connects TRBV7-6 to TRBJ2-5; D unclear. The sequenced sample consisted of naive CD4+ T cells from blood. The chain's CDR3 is CASSFGVQETQYF. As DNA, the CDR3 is TGTGCCAGCAGCTTTGGCGTCCAAGAGACCCAGTACTTC. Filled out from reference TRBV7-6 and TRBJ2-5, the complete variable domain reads GAGVSQSPRYKVTKRGQDVALRCDPISGHVSLYWYRQALGQGPEFLTYFNYEAQQDKSGLPNDRFSAERPEGSISTLTIQRTEQRDSAMYRCASSFGVQETQYFGPGTRLLVL.